What follows are 13 T cell receptor beta chains derived from one specimen sequenced in a study of beta chain features in type 1 diabetes. Study findings and constraints: Type 1 diabetes patients had moderately but significantly shorter TCRB CDR3s in all four CD4+ subsets.

Every bit of the isolated RNA underwent reverse transcription, so sequencing read expressed TCRB transcripts. Method: immunoSEQ multiplex PCR; TCRdb's copy keeps in-frame clones and lacks some. The sample has 550,000 to 850,000 clones, around 15% seen once. These TCRs' antigens remain unknown. Sequencing was performed on naive CD4+ T cells from blood. These receptors were collected from a man aged 18-30 years with type 1 diabetes.

This chain joins TRBV2 and TRBJ1-4; D unresolved. Per germline, CDR1 SNHLY and CDR2 FYNNEI. Trimming removed 2 bases at V and 7 bases at J, with 11 bases between. The CDR3 has 14 residues. This CDR3 is CASSERLAGEKLFF. The DNA for the CDR3 is TGTGCCAGCAGTGAAAGATTGGCCGGTGAAAAACTGTTTTTT.

The chain combines TRBV30 with TRBJ1-4, with D possibly matching TRBD1 (6 bases). In germline, CDR1 is GTSNPN, CDR2 SVGIG (reference sequence). V lost 2 bases, J lost 8 bases, and 18 bases lay in between. The length of the CDR3 is 15 residues. This chain's CDR3 is CAWSLLGGGFEKLFF. The DNA for the CDR3 is TGTGCCTGGAGTCTTCTAGGAGGGGGGTTCGAAAAACTGTTTTTT.

Note on this clone: The germline gene is not matched at one end of the junction; a read error may be the cause. V is TRBV7-9 and J is TRBJ1-6; 7 positions match TRBD1. Per germline, CDR1 SEHNR and CDR2 FQNEAQ (reference sequence). This CDR3 contains 16 residues. The CDR3 region has the DNA TGTGCCAGCAGCCCTAGAGGGGGCCCGATTAATCCACCCCTCCACTTT. This sequence encodes CASSPRGGPINPPLHF.

This clone was recorded a few times. The V call is TRBV2, the J call TRBJ1-2, with 7 bases fitting TRBD1. The germline CDR1 and CDR2 sequences are SNHLY and FYNNEI. Trimming took 7 bases from V and 5 from J; bases not matched to a gene: 4. This CDR3 has 12 residues. The CDR3 nucleotides are TGTGCCAGCACTGAGGGGGCTTATGGCTACACCTTC. It specifies CASTEGAYGYTF.

This clone was found a few times. The CDR3 sequence is CASSSRVSVGTEAFF. Written as DNA, the CDR3 is TGTGCCAGCAGCTCCCGTGTCTCGGTTGGGACTGAAGCTTTCTTT. J is TRBJ1-1 and V is TRBV7-8, with D unclear. V was cut by 4 bases and J by 5 bases, with 17 bases left in between. CDR1 is SGHVS, CDR2 FQNEAQ, per germline. The CDR3 length is 15 residues.

This clone came up a few times. The V and J genes are TRBV5-1 and TRBJ1-4, with D possibly matching TRBD1 (5 bases). CDR3 length equals 16 residues. V lost 1 base and J lost 0, with 10 bases in between. Germline CDR1 and CDR2: SGHRS and YFSETQ. As DNA, the CDR3 is TGCGCCAGCAGCTTGTGGGACCGAACAACTAATGAAAAACTGTTTTTT. This gives the protein CASSLWDRTTNEKLFF. Drawing the rest from reference TRBV5-1 and TRBJ1-4, the complete variable domain is KAGVTQTPRYLIKTRGQQVTLSCSPISGHRSVSWYQQTPGQGLQFLFEYFSETQRNKGNFPGRFSGRQFSNSRSEMNVSTLELGDSALYLCASSLWDRTTNEKLFFGSGTQLSVL.

This clone appeared a few times. This chain connects TRBV14 to TRBJ2-5; a weak D match, TRBD1 (5 bases). CDR1 is SGHDN, CDR2 FVKESK, per germline. This CDR3 has 17 amino acids. V was shortened by 0 bases and J by 4 bases, with 18 bases between the two germline ends. CDR3 region: CASSQERLAGFGETQYF. Written as DNA, the CDR3 is TGTGCCAGCAGCCAAGAACGTTTAGCAGGGTTTGGAGAGACCCAGTACTTC.

This clone came up a few times. The CDR3 region is CSVQASGAIHEQYF. The CDR3 DNA is TGCAGCGTCCAAGCAAGCGGGGCAATACACGAGCAGTACTTC. The J gene is TRBJ2-7, the V gene TRBV29-1; 7 nucleotides line up with TRBD2. The germline V gene encodes CDR1 SQVTM and CDR2 ANQGSEA. The CDR3 spans 14 residues. Germline trimming cut 6 bases from V and 5 bases from J; bases unmatched to any gene: 13.

This clone was observed a handful of times. V gene TRBV19 combines with J gene TRBJ1-2; a possible D gene is TRBD1 (5 bases). CDR3 size: 13 residues. Per germline, CDR1 LNHDA and CDR2 SQIVND (reference sequence). The germline V and J ends were trimmed by 7 bases and 4 bases, with 13 bases remaining between them. In nucleotides, the CDR3 is TGTGCCAGTATTTCCAGGGTTTCCTATGGCTACACCTTC. Translated: CASISRVSYGYTF.

The gene calls are TRBV7-3 and TRBJ2-1; 15 nucleotides agree with TRBD2. Germline CDR1 and CDR2: SGHTA and FQGTGA. This CDR3 comprises 17 residues. J was trimmed by 4 bases and V by 4 bases; bases with no gene match: 5. The CDR3 DNA follows: TGTGCCAGCAGCTCTACAGGACTAGCGGGAGGGTACAATGAGCAGTTCTTC. The encoded protein is CASSSTGLAGGYNEQFF. The full variable domain, its missing parts supplied by reference TRBV7-3 and TRBJ2-1, is GAGVSQTPSNKVTEKGKYVELRCDPISGHTALYWYRQSLGQGPEFLIYFQGTGAADDSGLPNDRFFAVRPEGSVSTLKIQRTERGDSAVYLCASSSTGLAGGYNEQFFGPGTRLTVL.

V and J are TRBV25-1 and TRBJ2-1; the match to TRBD1 covers 9 bases. The V gene's germline CDR1 is MGHDK and CDR2 SYGVNS. The V gene end was trimmed by 3 bases and the J gene end by 4 bases; junction bases not matched to a gene: 1. CDR3 length equals 14 residues. The CDR3 region is CASSEGQGYNEQFF. CDR3 bases: TGTGCCAGCAGTGAGGGACAGGGTTACAATGAGCAGTTCTTC. Full variable domain (rest looked up from reference TRBV25-1 and TRBJ2-1): EADIYQTPRYLVIGTGKKITLECSQTMGHDKMYWYQQDPGMELHLIHYSYGVNSTEKGDLSSESTVSRIRTEHFPLTLESARPSHTSQYLCASSEGQGYNEQFFGPGTRLTVL.

CDR3 sequence (DNA): TGTGCCAGCAGCCAAGCGAGCCCGAGGACAGGGGGCATCACTGAAGCTTTCTTT. Protein: CASSQASPRTGGITEAFF. The genes are TRBV7-8 and TRBJ1-1; 11 bases agree with TRBD1. This CDR3 spans 18 amino acids. V lost 5 bases and J lost 4; bases outside the gene matches: 15. Germline-derived CDR1 and CDR2 are SGHVS and FQNEAQ.

This clone was observed a few times. The chain joins TRBV18 to TRBJ1-2; 12 bases map to TRBD1. The germline V gene encodes CDR1 KGHSH and CDR2 LQKENI. The J segment lost 13 bases and the V segment lost 3 bases, leaving 9 bases of the junction unmatched. CDR3 length: 14 amino acids. CDR3 residues: CASSPSAGQGAGTF. The CDR3 region has the DNA TGTGCCAGCTCACCTTCTGCGGGACAGGGGGCCGGCACCTTC.